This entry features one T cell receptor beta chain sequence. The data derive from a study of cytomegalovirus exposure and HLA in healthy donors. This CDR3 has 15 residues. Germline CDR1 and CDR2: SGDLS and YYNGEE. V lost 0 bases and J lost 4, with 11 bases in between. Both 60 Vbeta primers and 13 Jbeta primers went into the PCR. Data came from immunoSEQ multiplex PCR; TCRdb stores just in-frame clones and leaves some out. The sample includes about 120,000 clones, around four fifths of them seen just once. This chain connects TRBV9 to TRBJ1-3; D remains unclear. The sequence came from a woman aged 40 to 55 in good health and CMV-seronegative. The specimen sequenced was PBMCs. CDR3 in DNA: TGTGCCAGCAGCGTAGGGAGCGGGATCGGAAACACCATATATTTT. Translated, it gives CASSVGSGIGNTIYF.